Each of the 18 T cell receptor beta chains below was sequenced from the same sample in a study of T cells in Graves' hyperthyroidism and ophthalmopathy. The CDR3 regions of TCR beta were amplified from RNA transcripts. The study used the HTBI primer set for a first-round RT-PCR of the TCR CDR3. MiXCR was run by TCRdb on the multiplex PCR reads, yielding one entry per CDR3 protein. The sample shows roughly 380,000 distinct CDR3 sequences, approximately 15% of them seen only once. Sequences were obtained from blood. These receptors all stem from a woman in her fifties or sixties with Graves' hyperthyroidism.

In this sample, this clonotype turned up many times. The CDR3 loop is CASSLTKASGYNEQFF. Here the CDR3 DNA reads TGTGCCAGCAGCTTAACGAAGGCTAGCGGTTACAATGAGCAGTTCTTC. The chain employs TRBV7-3 and TRBJ2-1, with 7 positions matching TRBD2. Trimming took 0 bases from V and 4 from J; bases not matched to a gene: 6. The CDR3 consists of 16 residues. The V gene's germline CDR1 is SGHTA and CDR2 FQGTGA.

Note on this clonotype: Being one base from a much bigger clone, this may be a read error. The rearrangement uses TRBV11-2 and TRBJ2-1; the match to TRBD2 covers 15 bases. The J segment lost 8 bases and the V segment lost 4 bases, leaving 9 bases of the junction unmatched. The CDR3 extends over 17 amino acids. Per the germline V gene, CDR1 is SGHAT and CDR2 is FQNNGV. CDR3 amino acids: CASSSGLAGGPRHEQFF. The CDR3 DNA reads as TGTGCCAGCAGCTCAGGACTAGCGGGAGGGCCGAGGCATGAGCAGTTCTTC.

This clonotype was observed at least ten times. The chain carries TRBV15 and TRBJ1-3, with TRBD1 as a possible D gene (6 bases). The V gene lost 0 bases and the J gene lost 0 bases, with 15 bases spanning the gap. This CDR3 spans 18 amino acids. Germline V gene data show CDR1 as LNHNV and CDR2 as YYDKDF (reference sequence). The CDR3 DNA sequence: TGTGCCACCAGCAGAGATTCGGGACAACCTAACTCTGGAAACACCATATATTTT. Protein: CATSRDSGQPNSGNTIYF.

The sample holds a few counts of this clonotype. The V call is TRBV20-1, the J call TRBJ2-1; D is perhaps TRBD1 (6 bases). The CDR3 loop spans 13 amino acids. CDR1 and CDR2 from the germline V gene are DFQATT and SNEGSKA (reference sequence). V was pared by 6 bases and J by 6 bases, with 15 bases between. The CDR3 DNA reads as TGCAGTGCCCTTTCAGGGGTTTCCAATGAGCAGTTCTTC. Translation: CSALSGVSNEQFF.

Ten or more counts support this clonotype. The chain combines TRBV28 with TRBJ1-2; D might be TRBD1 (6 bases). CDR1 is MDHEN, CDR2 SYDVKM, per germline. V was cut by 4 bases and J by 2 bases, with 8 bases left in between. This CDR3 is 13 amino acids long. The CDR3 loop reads CASSYGGNYGYTF. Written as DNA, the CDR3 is TGTGCCAGCAGTTACGGGGGCAACTATGGCTACACCTTC.

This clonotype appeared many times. The chain's CDR3 is CSASSDRDGYTF. CDR3 DNA sequence: TGCAGTGCTAGTTCAGACAGGGATGGCTACACCTTC. J is TRBJ1-2 and V is TRBV20-1; TRBD1 matches at 7 bases. Germline CDR1 and CDR2: DFQATT and SNEGSKA (reference sequence). Trimming at V came to 3 bases and at J to 6 bases, leaving 4 bases not matched to a gene. The CDR3 runs to 12 residues.

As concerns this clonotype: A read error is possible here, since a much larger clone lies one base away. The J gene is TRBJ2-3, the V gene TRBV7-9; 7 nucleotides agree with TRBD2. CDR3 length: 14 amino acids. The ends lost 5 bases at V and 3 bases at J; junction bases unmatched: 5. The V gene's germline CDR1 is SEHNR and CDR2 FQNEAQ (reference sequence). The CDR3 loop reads CASSRRGITDTQYF. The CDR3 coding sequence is TGTGCCAGCAGCAGGCGGGGGATTACAGATACGCAGTATTTT. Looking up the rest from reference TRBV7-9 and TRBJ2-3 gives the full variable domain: DTGVSQNPRHKITKRGQNVTFRCDPISEHNRLYWYRQTLGQGPEFLTYFQNEAQLEKSRLLSDRFSAERPKGSFSTLEIQRTEQGDSAMYLCASSRRGITDTQYFGPGTRLTVL.

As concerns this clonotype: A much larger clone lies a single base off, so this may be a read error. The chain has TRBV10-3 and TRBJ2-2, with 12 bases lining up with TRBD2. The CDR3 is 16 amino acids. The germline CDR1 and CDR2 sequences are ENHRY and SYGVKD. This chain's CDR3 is CAIKSSGRGNTGELSF. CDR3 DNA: TGTGCCATCAAATCTAGCGGGAGGGGAAACACCGGGGAGCTGTCTTTT.

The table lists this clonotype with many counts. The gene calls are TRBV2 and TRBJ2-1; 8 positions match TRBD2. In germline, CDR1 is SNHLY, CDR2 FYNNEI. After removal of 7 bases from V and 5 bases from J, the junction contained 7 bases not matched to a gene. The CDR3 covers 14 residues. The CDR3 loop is CASTRLANDNEQFF. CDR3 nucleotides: TGTGCCAGCACCCGACTAGCGAACGACAATGAGCAGTTCTTC.

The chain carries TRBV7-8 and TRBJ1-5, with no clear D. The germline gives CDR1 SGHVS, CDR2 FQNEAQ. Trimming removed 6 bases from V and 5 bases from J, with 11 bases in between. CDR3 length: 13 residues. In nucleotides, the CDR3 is TGTGCCAGCAGGGCCGGGGTAGATCAGCCCCAGCATTTT. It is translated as CASRAGVDQPQHF.

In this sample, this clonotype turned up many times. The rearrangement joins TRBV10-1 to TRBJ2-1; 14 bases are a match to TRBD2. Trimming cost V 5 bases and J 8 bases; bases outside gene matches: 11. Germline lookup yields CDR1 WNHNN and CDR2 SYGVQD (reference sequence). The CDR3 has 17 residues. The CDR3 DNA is TGCGCCAGCAGTAAGGGACTAGCGGGAGTGGCCAACTATGAGCAGTTCTTC. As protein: CASSKGLAGVANYEQFF.

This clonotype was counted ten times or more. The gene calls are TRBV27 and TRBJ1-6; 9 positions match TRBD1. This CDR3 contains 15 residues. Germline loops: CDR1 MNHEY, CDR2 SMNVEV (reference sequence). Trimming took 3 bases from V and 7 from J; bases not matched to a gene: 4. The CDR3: CASSLWTGENSPLHF. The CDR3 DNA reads TGTGCCAGCAGTTTGTGGACAGGGGAGAATTCACCCCTCCACTTT.

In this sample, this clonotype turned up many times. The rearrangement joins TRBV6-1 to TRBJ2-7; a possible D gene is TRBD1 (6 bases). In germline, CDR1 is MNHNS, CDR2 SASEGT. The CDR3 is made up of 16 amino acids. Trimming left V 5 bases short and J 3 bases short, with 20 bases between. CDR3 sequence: CASSRTGLGNYYEQYF. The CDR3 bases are TGTGCCAGCAGTCGTACAGGGTTGGGGAACTACTACGAGCAGTACTTC.

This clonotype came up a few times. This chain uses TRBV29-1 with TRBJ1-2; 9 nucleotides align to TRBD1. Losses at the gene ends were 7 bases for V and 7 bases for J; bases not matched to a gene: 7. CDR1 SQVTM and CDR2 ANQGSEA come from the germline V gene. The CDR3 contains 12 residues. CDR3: CSDTQGAGGYTF. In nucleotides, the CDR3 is TGCAGCGACACACAGGGGGCTGGTGGCTACACCTTC. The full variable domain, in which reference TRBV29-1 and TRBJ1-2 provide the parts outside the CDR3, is SAVISQKPSRDICQRGTSLTIQCQVDSQVTMMFWYRQQPGQSLTLIATANQGSEATYESGFVIDKFPISRPNLTFSTLTVSNMSPEDSSIYLCSDTQGAGGYTFGSGTRLTVV.

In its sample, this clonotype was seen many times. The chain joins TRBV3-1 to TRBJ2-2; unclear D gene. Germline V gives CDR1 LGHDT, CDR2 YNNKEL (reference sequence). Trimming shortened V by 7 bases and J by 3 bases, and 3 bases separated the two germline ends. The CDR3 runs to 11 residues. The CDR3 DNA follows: TGTGCCAGCACCGACACCGGGGAGCTGTTTTTT. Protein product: CASTDTGELFF.

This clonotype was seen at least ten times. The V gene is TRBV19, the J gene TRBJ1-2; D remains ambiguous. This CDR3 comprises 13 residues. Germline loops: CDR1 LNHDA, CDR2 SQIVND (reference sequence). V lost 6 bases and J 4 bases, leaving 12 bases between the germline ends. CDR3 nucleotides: TGTGCCAGTAGCGACCCGGGCCCCTATGGCTACACCTTC. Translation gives CASSDPGPYGYTF.

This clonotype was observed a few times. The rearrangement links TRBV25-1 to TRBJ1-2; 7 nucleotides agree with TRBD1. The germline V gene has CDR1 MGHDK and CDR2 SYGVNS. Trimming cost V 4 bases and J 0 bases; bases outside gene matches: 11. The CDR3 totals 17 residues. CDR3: CASSVPGQDSANYGYTF. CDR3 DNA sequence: TGTGCCAGCAGTGTTCCCGGACAGGACTCGGCTAACTATGGCTACACCTTC.

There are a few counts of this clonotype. The CDR3 DNA follows: TGTGCCAGCAGCCTCTCTAGCGGGGGCAGCCCCGGGGAGCTGTTTTTT. Amino acid sequence: CASSLSSGGSPGELFF. This chain connects TRBV9 to TRBJ2-2; 10 bases are shared with TRBD2. V lost 4 bases to trimming and J lost 6 bases; unmatched junction nucleotides: 9. The CDR3 sequence is 16 residues long. Germline V gene sequence: CDR1 SGDLS, CDR2 YYNGEE.